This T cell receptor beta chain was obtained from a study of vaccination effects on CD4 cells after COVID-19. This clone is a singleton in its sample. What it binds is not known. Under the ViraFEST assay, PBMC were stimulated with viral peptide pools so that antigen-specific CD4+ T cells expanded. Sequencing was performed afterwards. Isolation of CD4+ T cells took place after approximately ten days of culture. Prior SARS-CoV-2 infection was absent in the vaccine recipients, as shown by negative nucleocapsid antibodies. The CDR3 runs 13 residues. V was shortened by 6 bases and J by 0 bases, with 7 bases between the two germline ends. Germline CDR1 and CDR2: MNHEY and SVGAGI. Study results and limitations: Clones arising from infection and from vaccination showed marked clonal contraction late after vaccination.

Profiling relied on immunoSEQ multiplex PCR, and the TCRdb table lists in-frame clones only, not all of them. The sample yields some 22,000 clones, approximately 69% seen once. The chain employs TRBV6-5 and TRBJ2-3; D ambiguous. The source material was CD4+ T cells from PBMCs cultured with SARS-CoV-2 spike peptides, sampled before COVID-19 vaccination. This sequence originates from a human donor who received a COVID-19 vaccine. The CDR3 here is CASRSTSTDTQYF. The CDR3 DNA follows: TGTGCCAGCAGATCAACTAGCACAGATACGCAGTATTTT.